The following is a TCR beta chain sequence with its context. What antigen it recognizes has not been identified. Within one base of it there is no much larger clone, and no base qualities were kept. This sample was included in a study of T cell changes during pregnancy in multiple sclerosis (dated by TCRdb to between 2018 and 2021). About the full investigation: The study looked at changes in the T cell repertoire across pregnancy in women with multiple sclerosis.

CDR3 length: 18 amino acids, cysteine to phenylalanine. The only DNA kept is the CDR3, 54 bases in frame from the first base. CDR1 MNHEY and CDR2 SMNVEV were looked up in the germline V gene (reference sequence). Here V drops 1 base and J drops 0 bases, and the junction holds 6 bases not matched to any gene. Library method: the immunoSEQ multiplex PCR assay. TCRdb's version of the immuneACCESS table is confined to in-frame rearrangements and falls short of the full clone set. An unresolved V gene accounts for under half of the shortfall where checked; the remainder is of unknown origin. The sample has around 40,000 clones on record, roughly 90% of them singletons. Just over 5.5% of the sample lies in the top ten.

Material: CD8+ T cells from peripheral blood mononuclear cells, obtained in the third trimester of pregnancy. The receptor was derived from a female donor with multiple sclerosis, enrolled in a pregnancy study. The chain was built from TRBV27 and TRBJ2-6, with 7 junctional bases fitting TRBD1. The encoded CDR3 is CASSLLGTVNSGANVLTF. The sequenced DNA is TGTGCCAGCAGTTTATTGGGGACAGTAAACTCTGGGGCCAACGTCCTGACTTTC.